This TCR beta chain was recovered during a study of T cell repertoires in cytomegalovirus infection (dated by TCRdb to between 2017 and 2020). Study-wide context: Peptide stimulations targeted recently identified HLA-C-restricted CMV epitopes, whose presentation resists viral immunomodulation, together with well-studied HLA-B-restricted epitopes. Donor HLA type was relevant to the analysis, as public TCR beta signatures indicated carriage of CMV infection together with the matching HLA type. Findings and caveats that apply to the study as a whole: Carriers of CMV infection plus the relevant HLA type were discriminated by the cumulative frequency of public TCR beta family members in the study cohort and in an independent approximately 360-donor cohort. The ex vivo response was dominated by HLA-C-restricted CMV-specific TCR beta clonotypes, which also provided the single most frequent clonotype in two of eight donors.

The sample's treatment or condition label, in plain terms: in vitro stimulation with specific CMV peptide epitopes to enrich CMV-specific T cells. This clonotype was seen repeatedly, ten times or more. Its recognized antigen is unknown. The input lacks base qualities; no much larger clone sits a single base away. According to the germline V gene, CDR1 reads SNHLY and CDR2 reads FYNNEI. V lost 3 bases and J lost 15 bases; the stretch between them is 12 bases long. The CDR3 has 11 amino acids, counting the end cysteine and phenylalanine. The only DNA kept is the CDR3, 33 bases in frame from the first base. The sequencer was an Illumina HiSeq 1500. Through fastp at Q25 and MiXCR, TCRdb rebuilt clones from the public reads, retaining in-frame beta chains. Rows are combined by CDR3 protein, so each entry shows the most common genes and DNA. This sample holds around 70,000 distinct CDR3 sequences; about 30% were observed only once. Together, the top ten hold 59% of the sample.

The input for sequencing was CD8+ T cells from cultured PBMCs, taken from culture after CMV antigen stimulation. This receptor chain uses TRBV2 and TRBJ2-1, with a tentative D call of TRBD1 or TRBD2, each matching 5 bases. This TCR was sampled from a human donor in good health (CMV status not recorded). Some clones in this sample may be carry-over from other donors' samples. The DNA sequence is as follows: TGTGCCAGCAGTGATGGGGGAGTTCGGTTCTTC. Its amino acids are CASSDGGVRFF.